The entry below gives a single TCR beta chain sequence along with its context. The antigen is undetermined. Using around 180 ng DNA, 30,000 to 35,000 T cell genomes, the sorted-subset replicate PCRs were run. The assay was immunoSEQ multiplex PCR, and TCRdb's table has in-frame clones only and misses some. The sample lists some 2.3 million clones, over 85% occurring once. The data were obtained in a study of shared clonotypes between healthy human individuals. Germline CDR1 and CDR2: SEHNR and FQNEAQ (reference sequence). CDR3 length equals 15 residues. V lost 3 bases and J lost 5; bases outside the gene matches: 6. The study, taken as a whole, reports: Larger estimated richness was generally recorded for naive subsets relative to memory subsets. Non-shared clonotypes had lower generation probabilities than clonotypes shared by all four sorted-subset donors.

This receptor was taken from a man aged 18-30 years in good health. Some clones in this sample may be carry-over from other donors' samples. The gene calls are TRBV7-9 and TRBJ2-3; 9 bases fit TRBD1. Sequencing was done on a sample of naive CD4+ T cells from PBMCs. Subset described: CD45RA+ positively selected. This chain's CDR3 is CASSFRDREGDTQYF. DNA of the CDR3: TGTGCCAGCAGCTTCCGGGACAGGGAGGGAGATACGCAGTATTTT.